The 23 T cell receptor beta chains in this list originate from one sample, sequenced in a study of blood T cells in healthy people across ages. Next came a second PCR, run for about 6 to 12 cycles, which used a sample-barcoded 5' primer along with a J-beta primer mix. TCRdb fed the 5' RACE reads into MiXCR, producing one record per CDR3 protein. Seen here are 850,000 to 950,000 distinct CDR3 sequences, about 30% observed once, and the top ten hold 17%. Material: blood. All receptors come from a woman older than 75 in good health.

This clonotype has at least ten counts. The chain joins TRBV5-1 to TRBJ1-1, with D tentatively TRBD1 (5 bases). Germline V gene sequence: CDR1 SGHRS, CDR2 YFSETQ. V dropped 0 bases and J dropped 2 bases, with 14 bases sitting between them. The CDR3 contains 16 residues. DNA of the CDR3: TGCGCCAGCAGCTTGGAGGGGAGACTCACTAACACTGAAGCTTTCTTT. It is translated as CASSLEGRLTNTEAFF.

V gene TRBV10-3 combines with J gene TRBJ1-2, with D uncertain. Between the trimmed V and J ends, which lost 8 bases and 8 bases, there was a span of 15 bases. This CDR3 has 12 amino acids. Germline-derived CDR1 and CDR2 are ENHRY and SYGVKD. Written as DNA, the CDR3 is TGTGCCATCTCTGCGGCGGGAGAGGGCTACACCTTC. Protein: CAISAAGEGYTF.

This clonotype was recorded a few times. This rearrangement joins TRBV5-4 to TRBJ2-1; 9 bases match TRBD2. Germline CDR1 reads SGHNT; CDR2 reads YYREEE (reference sequence). CDR3 length equals 14 residues. V gave up 1 base and J gave up 9 bases; unmatched junction bases: 5. The CDR3 DNA is TGTGCCAGCAGCTTGACACTAGCGGGTAGTGAGCAGTTCTTC. Residues: CASSLTLAGSEQFF.

This clonotype came up a few times. The chain is built from TRBV6-1 and TRBJ2-5, with 10 bases identical to TRBD1. The CDR3 consists of 20 residues. Unmatched junction bases numbered 18, after V lost 0 bases and J lost 5 bases. Germline CDR1 reads MNHNS; CDR2 reads SASEGT. The CDR3 spells CASSEAFRTGGRGIRETQYF. CDR3 nucleotides: TGTGCCAGCAGTGAAGCGTTTAGGACAGGGGGGAGAGGAATAAGGGAGACCCAGTACTTC.

V usage is TRBV7-9 and J usage is TRBJ1-4, with D perhaps matching TRBD1 (6 bases). Trimming stripped 1 base from V and 8 bases from J, with 14 bases between. The CDR3 loop spans 15 amino acids. Germline CDR1 is SEHNR and CDR2 is FQNEAQ (reference sequence). CDR3 sequence reads: CASSLDGRGTEKLFF. DNA of the CDR3: TGTGCCAGCAGCTTAGATGGCAGGGGTACCGAAAAACTGTTTTTT.

The chain has TRBV30 and TRBJ1-5; no reliable D call. CDR1 and CDR2 from the germline V gene are GTSNPN and SVGIG (reference sequence). CDR3 length equals 14 residues. V lost 0 bases and J lost 5, with 11 bases in between. CDR3 DNA sequence: TGTGCCTGGAGTGTACGGGCAGGAGATCAGCCCCAGCATTTT. This translates into CAWSVRAGDQPQHF.

The DNA of the CDR3 is TGTGCCAGCAGTTTGGGTAGCGGGGGGACCCCAAGCGCAGATACGCAGTATTTT. This codes for CASSLGSGGTPSADTQYF. This chain connects TRBV12-3 or TRBV12-4 to TRBJ2-3; the match to TRBD2 covers 10 bases. The CDR3 contains 18 residues. With 3 bases clipped from V and 4 bases from J, the junction kept 13 bases outside the gene matches.

There are many counts of this clonotype. This rearrangement joins TRBV2 to TRBJ2-3; D is perhaps TRBD2 (5 bases). Germline V gene sequence: CDR1 SNHLY, CDR2 FYNNEI. CDR3 length equals 14 residues. The V end was cut by 6 bases, the J end by 0 bases, with 10 bases between. The CDR3 is CASRDLSSTDTQYF. DNA of the CDR3: TGTGCCAGCAGGGACTTGTCTAGCACAGATACGCAGTATTTT.

The V and J genes are TRBV12-3 or TRBV12-4 and TRBJ2-3, with TRBD2 matching 11 bases. V was pared by 7 bases and J by 4 bases, with 10 bases of the junction left unmatched. The CDR3 spans 16 residues. DNA of the CDR3: TGTGCCAGCATTCATAGCGGGAGGGCCTGCGCAGATACGCAGTATTTT. Its translation: CASIHSGRACADTQYF.

This clonotype was observed a handful of times. The chain employs TRBV30 and TRBJ2-7; D ambiguous. V shed 1 base and J shed 6 bases, with 10 bases lying between them. CDR3 length: 12 residues. Looked up from germline, CDR1 is GTSNPN and CDR2 is SVGIG (reference sequence). The CDR3 DNA follows: TGTGCCTGGAGTGGAGCCTCGTCCGAGCAGTACTTC. Its translation: CAWSGASSEQYF. The whole variable domain, filled in from reference TRBV30 and TRBJ2-7, reads SQTIHQWPATLVQPVGSPLSLECTVEGTSNPNLYWYRQAAGRGLQLLFYSVGIGQISSEVPQNLSASRPQDRQFILSSKKLLLSDSGFYLCAWSGASSEQYFGPGTRLTVT.

The chain carries TRBV5-1 and TRBJ2-3; D ambiguous. Germline loops: CDR1 SGHRS, CDR2 YFSETQ. The V end lost 0 bases, the J end lost 4 bases, and 9 bases lay between the germline ends. CDR3 length: 14 amino acids. CDR3 sequence (DNA): TGCGCCAGCAGCTTGGAGGGTTTGCCAGATACGCAGTATTTT. Encoded protein: CASSLEGLPDTQYF.

Concerning this clonotype itself: This may stem from a read error, because a much larger clone lies one nucleotide away. This chain links TRBV6-2 or TRBV6-3 with TRBJ2-1; 11 bases align to TRBD2. The germline CDR1 and CDR2 sequences are MNHEY and SVGEGT. The CDR3 is made up of 18 amino acids. The V segment lost 5 bases and the J segment 7 bases; nucleotides outside the gene matches: 16. CDR3 coding DNA: TGTGCCAGCAGTCCAGGAGATAGCGGGGGGGCTATGAGGAATGAGCAGTTCTTC. Protein: CASSPGDSGGAMRNEQFF.

This rearrangement joins TRBV6-5 to TRBJ2-7; a possible D gene is TRBD1 (6 bases). V was trimmed by 5 bases and J by 0 bases, leaving 14 bases between them. Germline loops: CDR1 MNHEY, CDR2 SVGAGI. This CDR3 comprises 15 residues. CDR3 DNA sequence: TGTGCCAGCAGTCTACAGGGCGTCGGCTCCTACGAGCAGTACTTC. Residues: CASSLQGVGSYEQYF.

This chain joins TRBV3-1 and TRBJ2-5, with D perhaps matching TRBD1 (6 bases). The CDR3 contains 13 residues. V gave up 6 bases and J gave up 5 bases, with 13 bases separating them. The germline V gene has CDR1 LGHDT and CDR2 YNNKEL (reference sequence). CDR3 amino acids: CASSPFRGETQYF. Here the CDR3 DNA reads TGTGCCAGCAGTCCTTTTAGGGGGGAGACCCAGTACTTC.

The rearrangement joins TRBV9 to TRBJ1-2; 7 nucleotides match TRBD1. This CDR3 is 14 amino acids long. The germline V gene has CDR1 SGDLS and CDR2 YYNGEE. The V gene end was trimmed by 3 bases and the J gene end by 7 bases; junction bases not matched to a gene: 9. CDR3 bases: TGTGCCAGCAGCGGTAACAGGGGATTACGTGGCTACACCTTC. Translated, it gives CASSGNRGLRGYTF.

With regard to this clonotype: This clone may be a read error of a much larger clone one base away. V is TRBV25-1 and J is TRBJ2-5, with D possibly TRBD2 on 5 matching bases. The DNA end favors TRBJ2-7, so the J call may be wrong. The germline V gene encodes CDR1 MGHDK and CDR2 SYGVNS. CDR3 length equals 13 residues. CDR3 loop: CASRDSYSSEQYF. The CDR3 nucleotides are TGTGCCAGCAGGGACTCCTATTCATCCGAGCAGTACTTC.

Ten or more counts support this clonotype. The chain has TRBV10-3 and TRBJ1-2, with 7 bases aligning to TRBD1. Germline V gene lookup returns CDR1 ENHRY and CDR2 SYGVKD. This CDR3 is 14 amino acids long. Trimming removed 10 bases from V and 2 bases from J; junction bases left unmatched: 10. The CDR3 region has the DNA TGTGCCACCAAACCGGGACAGCCAAACTATGGCTACACCTTC. Translated, it gives CATKPGQPNYGYTF.

Details on this clonotype: A read error may explain this, as a much larger clone is one base away. The rearrangement joins TRBV20-1 to TRBJ2-1, with TRBD2 matching 7 bases. The end of the DNA is better explained by TRBJ2-7, so the J call may be wrong. This CDR3 has 16 residues. Per the germline V gene, CDR1 is DFQATT and CDR2 is SNEGSKA (reference sequence). The CDR3 loop reads CSARDSGGGNYNEQYF. CDR3 nucleotides: TGCAGTGCTAGAGATTCTGGCGGGGGAAACTACAATGAGCAGTACTTC.

The table lists this clonotype with many counts. The chain links TRBV5-5 to TRBJ2-3, with D perhaps given as TRBD1 or TRBD2 (5 bases each). Germline V gene sequence: CDR1 SGHKS, CDR2 YYEKEE (reference sequence). V lost 0 bases to trimming and J lost 3 bases, with 14 bases between them. This CDR3 is 16 amino acids long. CDR3 DNA sequence: TGTGCCAGCAGCTTGGAGTTGCAGGGAGCTACAGATACGCAGTATTTT. As protein: CASSLELQGATDTQYF. The full variable domain, its missing parts supplied by reference TRBV5-5 and TRBJ2-3, is DAGVTQSPTHLIKTRGQQVTLRCSPISGHKSVSWYQQVLGQGPQFIFQYYEKEERGRGNFPDRFSARQFPNYSSELNVNALLLGDSALYLCASSLELQGATDTQYFGPGTRLTVL.

This clonotype was seen many times. This chain joins TRBV20-1 and TRBJ2-7; 9 bases line up with TRBD1. This CDR3 has 14 amino acids. J was trimmed by 4 bases and V by 5 bases; bases with no gene match: 9. Germline CDR1 and CDR2: DFQATT and SNEGSKA (reference sequence). The CDR3: CSAAIGQGSYEQYF. The CDR3 DNA sequence: TGCAGTGCTGCCATCGGACAGGGGAGTTACGAGCAGTACTTC.

The gene calls are TRBV30 and TRBJ1-5; maybe TRBD1 (5 bases). V lost 4 bases and J lost 5, with 18 bases in between. Germline CDR1 reads GTSNPN; CDR2 reads SVGIG (reference sequence). This CDR3 is built from 15 residues. Here the CDR3 reads CAWTTGQGRDQPQHF. In DNA form, the CDR3 reads TGTGCCTGGACGACGGGGCAGGGTCGAGATCAGCCCCAGCATTTT.

This clonotype was observed at least ten times. The chain combines TRBV12-3 or TRBV12-4 with TRBJ2-1; D is tentatively TRBD1 or TRBD2 (5 bases each). This CDR3 region has 14 residues. Trimming cost V 6 bases and J 2 bases, with 11 bases left between them. The CDR3 here is CASRRGETYNEQFF. The CDR3 DNA follows: TGTGCCAGCAGACGAGGGGAGACCTACAATGAGCAGTTCTTC.

Points on this clonotype: This may come from a read error, since a much larger clone is one base off. This rearrangement joins TRBV4-2 to TRBJ2-5; D unclear. This CDR3 has 15 amino acids. The V gene's germline CDR1 is LGHNA and CDR2 YNFKEQ. For the CDR3, the DNA is TGTGCCAGCAGCCAAGAAGGCGGCCAACAAGAGGCCCAGTACTTC. Translated: CASSQEGGQQEAQYF.